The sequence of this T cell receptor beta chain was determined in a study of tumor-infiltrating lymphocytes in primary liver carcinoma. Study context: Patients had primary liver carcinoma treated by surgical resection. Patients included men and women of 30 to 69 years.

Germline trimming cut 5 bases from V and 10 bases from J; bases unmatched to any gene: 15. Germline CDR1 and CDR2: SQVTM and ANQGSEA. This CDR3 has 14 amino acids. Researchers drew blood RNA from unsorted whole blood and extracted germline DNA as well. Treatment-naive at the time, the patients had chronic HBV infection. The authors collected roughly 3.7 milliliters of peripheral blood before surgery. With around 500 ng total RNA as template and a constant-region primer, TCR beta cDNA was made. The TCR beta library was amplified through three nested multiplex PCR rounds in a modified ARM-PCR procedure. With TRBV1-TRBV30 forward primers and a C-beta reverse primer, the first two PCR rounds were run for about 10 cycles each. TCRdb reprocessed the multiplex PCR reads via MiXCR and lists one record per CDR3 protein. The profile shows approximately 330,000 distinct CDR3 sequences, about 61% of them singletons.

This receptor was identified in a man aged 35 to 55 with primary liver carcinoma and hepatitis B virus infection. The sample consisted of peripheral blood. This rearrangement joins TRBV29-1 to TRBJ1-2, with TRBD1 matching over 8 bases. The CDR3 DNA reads TGCAGCGTTCCCAGGACAGGGACGAACTATTACTACACCTTC. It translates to CSVPRTGTNYYYTF.